Here is one T cell receptor beta chain with its context. The antigen it binds to is not known. No clone much larger than this one lies a single base away; base qualities are absent. TCRbeta CDR3 regions were amplified from genomic DNA using the immunoSEQ Assay, a bias-controlled multiplex PCR. In the original analysis: Nucleated cell counts per sample were estimated from amplification of reference gene primers within the assay. To quantify the absolute abundance of each unique TCRbeta CDR3 rearrangement, sequence reads were collapsed and filtered. For each sample, productive Simpson clonality was calculated as the square root of Simpson's diversity index over productive rearrangements. Drawn from immuneACCESS, this table holds only the in-frame rearrangements with V and J called that TCRdb kept. Clones are partly lost; checked studies trace under half to an unresolved V gene and leave the rest unexplained. The DNA was the basis for D and trimming; V, J and clone size are from that table. This sample holds over 300,000 clones; approximately 85% were observed only once. The top ten constitute 2.2% of the sample.

CDR1 and CDR2, looked up from the germline V gene, are SGHVS and FQNEAQ. The CDR3 measures 17 amino acids from cysteine to phenylalanine. Just CDR3 DNA is preserved here, 51 bases in frame from base 1. From V the trimming removes 1 base and from J it removes 4 bases, while the gene matches leave 9 bases of the junction unaccounted for. Enrolling through a virtual design, the prospective study's participants ranged in age from roughly 18 to 89 years and lived across some 23 United States geographic areas. In the prospective study, participants were assigned to cohorts based on the clinical history participants reported in a screening survey and a study questionnaire. Recovered participants in ImmuneRACE Cohort 3 were defined as having two consecutive negative NP/OP PCR tests, clearance from a healthcare professional, or resolution of symptoms. Mobile phlebotomists in the prospective study collected whole blood, serum and a nasopharyngeal or oropharyngeal swab from every participant. Over a roughly two-month period, participants in the prospective study had the option of providing additional blood draws and questionnaires. Prospective study blood samples were shipped either frozen or at room temperature before DNA extraction.

These data originate in a study of blood T cell repertoires in COVID-19 (dated by TCRdb to 2018 to 2020). Context from the whole study: Collaborator samples came from the United States, Italy and Spain and covered acute and convalescent phases of COVID-19. Where available, HLA class I and class II types were taken from metadata supplied by the sample provider and were not determined by assay-based typing. The sample metadata nearly always contained a de-identified subject ID, COVID-19 status, age in years and sex. The repertoires were released in a freely available public database meant as a resource for research on the immune response to SARS-CoV-2. The prospective study material was composed of cDNA or gDNA derived from T cells, B-cell-depleted T cells, or PBMCs. Deeply sampled blood TCRbeta repertoires from subjects exposed to, actively infected with, or recovered from COVID-19 were included in the dataset. The samples were drawn from the first 160 participants of the ongoing ImmuneRACE study and from 1,254 subjects provided by 6 global collaborators. What the authors observed across the whole study: Clinical and demographic metadata were provided uncurated, with the amount varying by source and participant.

The sequenced sample was PBMCs or T cells enriched from blood (not recorded which). The clonotype was recovered from a man aged 25 to 45 who had recovered from COVID-19. This receptor chain uses TRBV7-8 and TRBJ1-5; 8 nucleotides in the junction match TRBD1. The DNA sequence follows: TGTGCCAGCAGCTTAGAGTCACAGGGGGGCAGGAATCAGCCCCAGCATTTT. It is translated as CASSLESQGGRNQPQHF.